This is a list of T cell receptor beta chains from one sample in a study of blood T cell repertoires in COVID-19. Assay used: immunoSEQ multiplex PCR; TCRdb lists only in-frame clones, some missing. The table shows some 220,000 clones, with less than 90% occurring only once. Sequencing was carried out using peripheral blood. All receptors derive from a woman of 80 years or more with active or convalescent COVID-19. Each CDR3 is given with its conserved first and last residue. A D gene is named only where the DNA matches it firmly. Clone size is not always given. Where it is, it says once, few, many or a class for expanded clones.

j_call clone_size d_call v_call cdr3_aa cdr3_nt
TRBJ2-7 - TRBD1 TRBV6-5 CATGQGASYEQYF TGTGCCACCGGACAGGGGGCTTCCTACGAGCAGTACTTC
TRBJ1-1 - - TRBV29-1 CSVEVAQVNTEAFF TGCAGCGTTGAAGTAGCACAGGTGAACACTGAAGCTTTCTTT
TRBJ2-2 - TRBD2 TRBV5-1 CASSLGVSGTTGELFF TGCGCCAGCAGCTTGGGGGTTAGCGGGACCACCGGGGAGCTGTTTTTT
TRBJ2-7 once TRBD2 TRBV11-1 CASSLAGTTVYEQYF TGTGCCAGCAGCTTAGCCGGGACTACCGTCTACGAGCAGTACTTC
TRBJ2-3 - TRBD2 TRBV25-1 CASSEQAGGRSDTQYF TGTGCCAGCAGTGAACAAGCGGGGGGGCGCTCAGATACGCAGTATTTT
TRBJ1-5 - - TRBV7-9 CASSAGQLGNQPQHF TGTGCCAGCAGCGCCGGACAGCTTGGCAATCAGCCCCAGCATTTT
TRBJ1-1 - TRBD1 TRBV5-1 CASRPSGGGTEAFF TGCGCCAGCAGACCTTCAGGGGGAGGAACTGAAGCTTTCTTT
TRBJ2-7 - TRBD2 TRBV11-2 CASSFSGPYEQYF TGTGCCAGCAGCTTTAGCGGGCCCTACGAGCAGTACTTC
TRBJ2-3 - - TRBV7-3 CASSSYADTQYF TGTGCCAGCAGCTCTTATGCAGATACGCAGTATTTT
TRBJ2-1 - TRBD2 TRBV5-1 CASSSPGGLVSSYNEQFF TGCGCCAGCAGCTCCCCGGGGGGACTAGTCTCCTCCTACAATGAGCAGTTCTTC
TRBJ1-2 few - TRBV7-2 CASTPSAGNGGYTF TGTGCCAGCACCCCGTCGGCGGGAAATGGTGGCTACACCTTC
TRBJ2-3 - - TRBV5-1 CASSWEPGAGDTQYF TGCGCCAGCAGCTGGGAGCCAGGCGCCGGAGATACGCAGTATTTT
TRBJ1-5 once - TRBV6-5 CASSNLPGEGQPQHF TGTGCCAGCAGTAATCTCCCCGGGGAGGGGCAGCCCCAGCATTTT
TRBJ2-3 - - TRBV5-6 CASTPPSGKSTDTQYF TGTGCCAGCACCCCGCCCAGCGGCAAAAGCACAGATACGCAGTATTTT
TRBJ2-4 once TRBD2 TRBV5-1 CASSFLAGGPTDIQYF TGCGCCAGCAGCTTCTTAGCGGGGGGGCCTACGGACATTCAGTACTTC
TRBJ2-7 - TRBD2 TRBV27 CASRAGGAYEQYF TGTGCCAGCAGAGCGGGAGGTGCCTACGAGCAGTACTTC
TRBJ1-2 - - TRBV4-3 CASSQDLMQPDSSYGYTF TGCGCCAGCAGCCAAGATCTTATGCAGCCCGACTCGAGCTATGGCTACACCTTC
TRBJ1-4 - TRBD1 TRBV28 CASSLTGGVKLFF TGTGCCAGCAGTTTGACAGGGGGGGTAAAACTGTTTTTT
TRBJ1-2 - - TRBV11-2 CASSRTRNLRGYGYTF TGTGCCAGCAGCCGAACACGGAATCTCCGAGGCTATGGCTACACCTTC
TRBJ2-1 - - TRBV10-3 CAISLYPEESSYNEQFF TGTGCCATCAGTCTTTATCCTGAGGAGAGCTCCTACAATGAGCAGTTCTTC
TRBJ1-2 - - TRBV4-3 CASSQLRGGEGYTF TGCGCCAGCAGCCAACTCCGGGGGGGCGAGGGCTACACCTTC
TRBJ2-1 - TRBD2 TRBV7-2 CASSLVGLAGDEQFF TGTGCCAGCAGCTTAGTGGGACTAGCGGGAGATGAGCAGTTCTTC
TRBJ1-1 - - TRBV2 CASSVETMSEAFF TGTGCCAGCAGTGTGGAGACCATGAGTGAAGCTTTCTTT
TRBJ2-2 few - TRBV5-1 CASSFSDGELFF TGCGCCAGCAGCTTTAGCGACGGGGAGCTGTTTTTT
TRBJ2-7 - TRBD2 TRBV7-2 CASSRPTVREGYEQYF TGTGCCAGCAGCCGTCCTACTGTGCGGGAGGGCTACGAGCAGTACTTC
TRBJ1-3 - - TRBV7-2 CASRPRGGGGNTIYF TGTGCCAGCAGACCACGGGGGGGTGGAGGAAACACCATATATTTT
TRBJ1-1 - - TRBV5-1 CASSLVRGNTEAFF TGCGCCAGCAGCTTGGTAAGGGGCAACACTGAAGCTTTCTTT
TRBJ1-2 - - TRBV21-1 CASSKVILQGAGGYTF TGTGCCAGCAGCAAAGTTATTTTACAGGGGGCGGGCGGCTACACCTTC
TRBJ2-2 few TRBD2 TRBV19 CASSVRLAGGSDTGELFF TGTGCCAGTAGTGTCCGACTAGCGGGAGGATCGGACACCGGGGAGCTGTTTTTT
TRBJ1-6 - TRBD1 TRBV18 CASSPETGVTPLHF TGTGCCAGCTCACCGGAGACAGGGGTCACACCCCTCCACTTT
TRBJ1-3 - - TRBV19 CASSTGPTGIGNTIYF TGTGCCAGTAGTACGGGTCCCACAGGAATTGGAAACACCATATATTTT
TRBJ1-5 - - TRBV6-6 CASSLGQTNQPQHF TGTGCCAGCAGTCTAGGACAGACCAATCAGCCCCAGCATTTT
TRBJ1-3 once TRBD1 TRBV19 CASRPPGQGKGNTIYF TGTGCCAGTAGACCCCCGGGACAGGGGAAAGGAAACACCATATATTTT
TRBJ2-3 - TRBD1 TRBV4-2 CASSQGTGVADTQYF TGTGCCAGCAGCCAAGGAACAGGGGTCGCAGATACGCAGTATTTT
TRBJ1-1 - - TRBV30 CAWDSNRVRPFF TGTGCCTGGGATTCTAACAGGGTGAGGCCTTTCTTT
TRBJ2-3 - - TRBV9 CASSGPGLTSTDTQYF TGTGCCAGCAGCGGCCCAGGACTCACTAGCACAGATACGCAGTATTTT
TRBJ1-5 - TRBD1 TRBV19 CASSARDRANQPQHF TGTGCCAGTAGTGCGCGGGACAGAGCCAATCAGCCCCAGCATTTT
TRBJ2-2 few TRBD1 TRBV19 CASSSNRGVGELFF TGTGCCAGTAGTTCCAACAGGGGAGTCGGGGAGCTGTTTTTT
TRBJ2-1 - TRBD2 TRBV5-4 CASRPGGNLYNEQFF TGTGCCAGCAGGCCGGGGGGGAATCTCTACAATGAGCAGTTCTTC
TRBJ2-5 few TRBD2 TRBV7-2 CASSFPGLVETQYF TGTGCCAGCAGCTTCCCCGGACTAGTAGAGACCCAGTACTTC
TRBJ2-1 - TRBD2 TRBV2 CASTQLAGAFEQFF TGTGCCAGCACCCAACTAGCGGGAGCCTTTGAGCAGTTCTTC
TRBJ1-1 - - TRBV3-1/TRBV3-2 CASSAYGTKNTEAFF TGTGCCAGCAGCGCGTACGGGACAAAGAACACTGAAGCTTTCTTT